These 7 T cell receptor beta chains came from one sample sequenced in a study of T cells after yellow fever vaccination. TCRdb recomputed calls from the 5' RACE reads with MiXCR, one row per CDR3 protein. The sample shows around 46,000 distinct CDR3 sequences, roughly 7.3% of them seen only once. Source: CD8+ T cells sorted from PBMCs, taken roughly 14 days after the first yellow fever vaccination. The receptors originated from a man aged 18 to 35 who received the YFV17D yellow fever vaccine.

The genes are TRBV23-1 and TRBJ2-7; TRBD2 might be the D (6 bases). TRBV23-1 is an ORF, with its function uncertain. The CDR3 spans 14 residues. V was shortened by 4 bases and J by 3 bases, with 13 bases between the two germline ends. CDR3 bases: TGCGCCAGCAGTCGGAGGGAGAAGGGCTACGAGCAGTACTTC. Its translation is CASSRREKGYEQYF.

This clonotype was seen ten or more times. The chain couples TRBV7-9 to TRBJ2-1, with D possibly being TRBD1 or TRBD2 (6 bases each). Germline lookup yields CDR1 SEHNR and CDR2 FQNEAQ (reference sequence). The CDR3 covers 13 residues. V was pared by 2 bases and J by 9 bases, with 11 bases between. The CDR3 region has the DNA TGTGCCAGCAGCTTATCAGGAGGGGGTGAGCAGTTCTTC. Translation gives CASSLSGGGEQFF.

This clonotype showed up many times. The V and J genes are TRBV2 and TRBJ1-4, with 9 positions matching TRBD1. Germline trimming cut 6 bases from V and 5 bases from J; bases unmatched to any gene: 7. The CDR3 spans 15 residues. Germline CDR1 and CDR2: SNHLY and FYNNEI. The CDR3 protein is CASRDLTGGNEKLFF. CDR3 coding DNA: TGTGCCAGCAGGGATCTGACAGGGGGGAATGAAAAACTGTTTTTT.

In this sample, this clonotype turned up many times. CDR3 amino acids: CASSPGPNQPQHF. CDR3 bases: TGTGCCAGCAGCCCGGGCCCCAATCAGCCCCAGCATTTT. This sequence joins TRBV12-3 or TRBV12-4 and TRBJ1-5; D gene uncertain. The CDR3 consists of 13 residues. Trimming removed 6 bases from V and 3 bases from J, with 9 bases in between.

This clonotype was observed at least ten times. The chain has TRBV5-1 and TRBJ2-7, with a possible D match to TRBD2 (5 bases). This CDR3 is built from 13 residues. V was shortened by 1 base and J by 2 bases, with 7 bases between the two germline ends. Germline CDR1 SGHRS, CDR2 YFSETQ. The CDR3 loop reads CASSLYGTYEQYF. CDR3 nucleotides: TGCGCCAGCAGCTTGTACGGGACCTACGAGCAGTACTTC. Variable domain in full (rest from reference TRBV5-1 and TRBJ2-7): KAGVTQTPRYLIKTRGQQVTLSCSPISGHRSVSWYQQTPGQGLQFLFEYFSETQRNKGNFPGRFSGRQFSNSRSEMNVSTLELGDSALYLCASSLYGTYEQYFGPGTRLTVT.

This clonotype was counted at least ten times. This chain links TRBV4-1 with TRBJ1-6; D is perhaps TRBD1 (5 bases). Germline V gives CDR1 MGHRA, CDR2 YSYEKL. The CDR3 runs to 15 residues. Trimming left V 2 bases short and J 10 bases short, with 15 bases between. The chain's CDR3 is CASSQRARAGSPLHF. The CDR3 DNA is TGCGCCAGCAGCCAAAGAGCCAGGGCGGGCTCACCCCTCCACTTT.

On this clonotype itself: Just one base apart from a much larger clone, this may be a read error. The chain has TRBV7-2 and TRBJ1-6, with 9 bases matching TRBD1. The CDR3 is 16 amino acids. J was trimmed by 9 bases and V by 5 bases; bases with no gene match: 11. The germline CDR1 and CDR2 sequences are SGHTA and FQGNSA. In nucleotides, the CDR3 is TGTGCCAGCAGCCCCTGGACAGGGGAGATTATTTCACCCCTCCACTTT. This codes for CASSPWTGEIISPLHF.